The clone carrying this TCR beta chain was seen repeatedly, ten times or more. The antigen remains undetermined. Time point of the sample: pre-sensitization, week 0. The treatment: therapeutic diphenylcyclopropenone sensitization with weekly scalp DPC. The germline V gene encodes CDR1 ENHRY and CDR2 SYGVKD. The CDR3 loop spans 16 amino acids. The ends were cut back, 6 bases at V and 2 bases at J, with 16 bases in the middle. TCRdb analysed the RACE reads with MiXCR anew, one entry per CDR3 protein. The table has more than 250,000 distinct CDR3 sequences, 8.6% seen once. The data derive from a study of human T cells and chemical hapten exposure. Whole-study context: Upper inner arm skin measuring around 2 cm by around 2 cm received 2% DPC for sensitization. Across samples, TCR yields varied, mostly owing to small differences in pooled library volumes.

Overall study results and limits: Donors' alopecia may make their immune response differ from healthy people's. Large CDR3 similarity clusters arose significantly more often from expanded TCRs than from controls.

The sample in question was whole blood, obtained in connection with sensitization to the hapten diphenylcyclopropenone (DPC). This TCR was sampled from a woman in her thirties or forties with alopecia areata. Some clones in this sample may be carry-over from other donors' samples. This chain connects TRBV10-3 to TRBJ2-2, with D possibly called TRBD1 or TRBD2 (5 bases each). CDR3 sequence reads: CAIREHGTANTGELFF. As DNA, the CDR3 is TGTGCCATCAGGGAGCACGGGACGGCTAACACCGGGGAGCTGTTTTTT.